This is a list of T cell receptor beta chains from one sample in a study of blood T cell repertoires in COVID-19. The repertoire was sequenced with immunoSEQ multiplex PCR; TCRdb's copy has only in-frame clones and lacks some. The repertoire has around 150,000 clones, 76% of them found once; the top ten carry approximately 4.5%. The sequencing sample was made of peripheral blood. The receptor source for this set is a woman of 80 years or more with active or convalescent COVID-19. CDR3s include the opening cysteine and the closing phenylalanine or tryptophan. A D gene is named only where the DNA matches it firmly. Part of the rows lack a size; the others show once, few, many or a class for expanded clones.

d_gene: TRBD1; j_gene: TRBJ2-7; v_gene: TRBV7-9; abundance: -; CDR3nt: TGTGCCAGCAGCGGACAGGGGGCGAACGAGCAGTACTTC; CDR3aa: CASSGQGANEQYF
d_gene: TRBD1; j_gene: TRBJ1-2; v_gene: TRBV5-1; abundance: -; CDR3nt: TGCGCCAGCAGCTTTGACAGGGTGGAATCGGGTGGCTACACCTTC; CDR3aa: CASSFDRVESGGYTF
d_gene: -; j_gene: TRBJ2-2; v_gene: TRBV7-2; abundance: -; CDR3nt: TGTGCCAGCAGCTTGGCCTCAGTAACCGGGGAGCTGTTTTTT; CDR3aa: CASSLASVTGELFF
d_gene: TRBD2; j_gene: TRBJ2-2; v_gene: TRBV2; abundance: once; CDR3nt: TGTGCCAGCAGTGTAGCGGGGGGATTGAACACCGGGGAGCTGTTTTTT; CDR3aa: CASSVAGGLNTGELFF
d_gene: TRBD1; j_gene: TRBJ1-5; v_gene: TRBV7-2; abundance: -; CDR3nt: TGTGCCAGCAGATTCCCTTCAGGGGGCTACAGCAATCAGCCCCAGCATTTT; CDR3aa: CASRFPSGGYSNQPQHF
d_gene: TRBD1; j_gene: TRBJ2-1; v_gene: TRBV5-1; abundance: once; CDR3nt: TGCGCCAGCACCGACCGGACAGGGGAAGGAGGTGAGCAGTTCTTC; CDR3aa: CASTDRTGEGGEQFF
d_gene: -; j_gene: TRBJ1-4; v_gene: TRBV21-1; abundance: many; CDR3nt: TGTGCTTTTTTCTCGGGGGGGTTTGCAACTAATGAAAAACTGTTTTTT; CDR3aa: CAFFSGGFATNEKLFF
d_gene: TRBD1; j_gene: TRBJ2-5; v_gene: TRBV4-1; abundance: -; CDR3nt: TGCGCCAGCAGCCCAATCGGGACAGGGCGGGAGACCCAGTACTTC; CDR3aa: CASSPIGTGRETQYF
d_gene: -; j_gene: TRBJ1-1; v_gene: TRBV4-1; abundance: -; CDR3nt: TGCGCCAGCAGCCAGGCCCCGGGGACTGAAGCTTTCTTT; CDR3aa: CASSQAPGTEAFF
d_gene: TRBD2; j_gene: TRBJ2-2; v_gene: TRBV6-2/TRBV6-3; abundance: -; CDR3nt: TGTGCCAGCAGTTCCCTCGCTTCCGCGGGGGGGCCGAGGACCGGGGAGCTGTTTTTT; CDR3aa: CASSSLASAGGPRTGELFF
d_gene: TRBD2; j_gene: TRBJ2-1; v_gene: TRBV3-1/TRBV3-2; abundance: few; CDR3nt: TGTGCCAGCAGCCAAAAGAGAGGGACGGGGAGCGGGGGGAATAATGAGCAGTTCTTC; CDR3aa: CASSQKRGTGSGGNNEQFF
d_gene: -; j_gene: TRBJ1-5; v_gene: TRBV6-5; abundance: few; CDR3nt: TGTGCCAGCAGCCAGTGGGGGGGGCTGAATCAGCCCCAGCATTTT; CDR3aa: CASSQWGGLNQPQHF
d_gene: -; j_gene: TRBJ1-2; v_gene: TRBV9; abundance: -; CDR3nt: TGTGCCAGCAGCGTAGCCCTCGAGGGCCACGATCTTAACTATGGCTACACCTTC; CDR3aa: CASSVALEGHDLNYGYTF
d_gene: -; j_gene: TRBJ2-7; v_gene: TRBV6-5; abundance: -; CDR3nt: TGTGCCAGCAGGGACGGGGGAGGATGGTACGAGCAGTACTTC; CDR3aa: CASRDGGGWYEQYF
d_gene: -; j_gene: TRBJ2-7; v_gene: TRBV3-1/TRBV3-2; abundance: once; CDR3nt: TGTGCCAGCAGCCGAGAGGCGATTGCCGGGACGGGAGCTGGGGAGCAGTACTTC; CDR3aa: CASSREAIAGTGAGEQYF
d_gene: -; j_gene: TRBJ1-6; v_gene: TRBV5-8; abundance: few; CDR3nt: TGTGCCAGCAGCTTGGGTAGTCTTCCCGATTCACCCCTCCACTTT; CDR3aa: CASSLGSLPDSPLHF
d_gene: -; j_gene: TRBJ1-1; v_gene: TRBV2; abundance: -; CDR3nt: TGTGCCAGCCGTCAGGTAACTGAAGCTTTCTTT; CDR3aa: CASRQVTEAFF
d_gene: -; j_gene: TRBJ2-2; v_gene: TRBV19; abundance: -; CDR3nt: TGTGCCAGTACCGTAAACTACCGGGTGGCGAGGACCGGGGAGCTGTTTTTT; CDR3aa: CASTVNYRVARTGELFF
d_gene: -; j_gene: TRBJ1-1; v_gene: TRBV4-2; abundance: -; CDR3nt: TGTGCCAGCAGCCAAAGGCTTGAGGGTGACACTGAAGCTTTCTTT; CDR3aa: CASSQRLEGDTEAFF
d_gene: -; j_gene: TRBJ1-3; v_gene: TRBV30; abundance: -; CDR3nt: TGTGCCTGGAGTCGGGACAGAAACACCATATATTTT; CDR3aa: CAWSRDRNTIYF
d_gene: TRBD1; j_gene: TRBJ2-5; v_gene: TRBV5-4; abundance: few; CDR3nt: TGTGCCAGCAGCCTGACAGGGCTCCCGGGCGAGACCCAGTACTTC; CDR3aa: CASSLTGLPGETQYF
d_gene: TRBD1; j_gene: TRBJ1-4; v_gene: TRBV28; abundance: -; CDR3nt: TGTGCCAGCATTTGGGGAGGGACAGGGGATGAAAAACTGTTTTTT; CDR3aa: CASIWGGTGDEKLFF